The 30 T cell receptor beta chains listed next were all sequenced from one sample in a study of T cell responses to AZD1222 COVID-19 vaccine. Sequencing used immunoSEQ multiplex PCR; TCRdb keeps in-frame clones, though not all of them. The sample holds under 150,000 clones, about 92% seen once. Sequencing was performed on peripheral blood, taken on day 0 of AZD1222 vaccination. The receptors stem from an adult in good health.

This chain connects TRBV6-5 to TRBJ1-1, with D unclear. V was pared by 5 bases and J by 6 bases, with 16 bases between. Germline assignment: CDR1 MNHEY and CDR2 SVGAGI. CDR3 length: 14 amino acids. The CDR3 spells CASSRLALEAEAFF. CDR3 coding DNA: TGTGCCAGCAGTAGACTCGCTCTAGAGGCTGAAGCTTTCTTT.

The DNA of the CDR3 is TGTGCCAGCAGCCAACAGTTCAACTATGGCTACACCTTC. Amino acids: CASSQQFNYGYTF. The gene calls are TRBV14 and TRBJ1-2; no firm D call. The CDR3 loop spans 13 amino acids. CDR1 SGHDN and CDR2 FVKESK come from the germline V gene. V lost 2 bases, J lost 2 bases, and 6 bases lay in between.

The chain joins TRBV5-6 to TRBJ1-2; D not resolved. Germline V gives CDR1 SGHDT, CDR2 YYEEEE. The CDR3 loop spans 13 amino acids. Trimming left V 0 bases short and J 4 bases short, with 7 bases between. The CDR3 loop is CASSLEGLYGYTF. The CDR3 DNA follows: TGTGCCAGCAGCTTGGAGGGCCTCTATGGCTACACCTTC.

V and J are TRBV19 and TRBJ2-1; D call uncertain. Per the germline V gene, CDR1 is LNHDA and CDR2 is SQIVND (reference sequence). The CDR3 totals 13 residues. Trimming left V 1 base short and J 2 bases short, with 3 bases between. Here the CDR3 DNA reads TGTGCCAGTAGTATAGGGACCTACAATGAGCAGTTCTTC. Translating it yields CASSIGTYNEQFF.

This chain links TRBV7-8 with TRBJ1-3; 7 nucleotides align to TRBD1. V lost 5 bases to trimming and J lost 0 bases; unmatched junction nucleotides: 10. The CDR3 runs to 17 residues. Germline CDR1 reads SGHVS; CDR2 reads FQNEAQ. The CDR3 spells CASSKRDSRISGNTIYF. The CDR3 DNA reads as TGTGCCAGCAGCAAAAGGGACAGCCGCATCTCTGGAAACACCATATATTTT. Filled out from reference TRBV7-8 and TRBJ1-3, the complete variable domain reads GAGVSQSPRYKVAKRGQDVALRCDPISGHVSLFWYQQALGQGPEFLTYFQNEAQLDKSGLPSDRFFAERPEGSVSTLKIQRTQQEDSAVYLCASSKRDSRISGNTIYFGEGSWLTVV.

This chain uses TRBV2 with TRBJ2-2; no firm D call. This CDR3 is built from 15 residues. V gave up 6 bases and J gave up 2 bases, with 13 bases separating them. Germline CDR1 is SNHLY and CDR2 is FYNNEI. CDR3 sequence reads: CASSLKGSNTGELFF. CDR3 nucleotide sequence: TGTGCCAGCAGCCTTAAGGGCAGCAACACCGGGGAGCTGTTTTTT.

CDR3 residues: CASSLGQGRRAFF. The CDR3 nucleotides read TGTGCCAGCAGCCTCGGACAGGGTCGGCGAGCTTTCTTT. The V gene is TRBV2, the J gene TRBJ1-1; 8 nucleotides agree with TRBD1. The CDR3 consists of 13 residues. Germline CDR1 and CDR2: SNHLY and FYNNEI. J gave up 10 bases and V 6 bases, and 10 bases lay outside the gene matches.

This sequence joins TRBV20-1 and TRBJ2-7, with TRBD2 matching 7 bases. The CDR3 contains 15 residues. Germline lookup yields CDR1 DFQATT and CDR2 SNEGSKA (reference sequence). J lost 6 bases, V lost 3 bases, and 14 bases had no gene match. This chain's CDR3 is CSASVAGLRAGEQYF. CDR3 in DNA: TGCAGTGCTAGTGTTGCGGGACTACGCGCAGGCGAGCAGTACTTC.

The chain links TRBV6-2 or TRBV6-3 to TRBJ1-2; possible D gene TRBD1, 6 bases. The germline gives CDR1 MNHEY, CDR2 SVGEGT. V was trimmed by 6 bases and J by 5 bases, leaving 13 bases between them. The CDR3 is made up of 13 amino acids. This CDR3 reads CASSIQTGYGYTF. The CDR3 DNA follows: TGTGCCAGCAGCATACAAACAGGGTATGGCTACACCTTC.

The V and J genes are TRBV19 and TRBJ1-3; TRBD1 is a possible D gene (6 bases). Per germline, CDR1 LNHDA and CDR2 SQIVND (reference sequence). This CDR3 contains 15 residues. The germline V and J ends were trimmed by 6 bases and 1 base, with 13 bases remaining between them. CDR3: CASRKSGASGNTIYF. In DNA, the CDR3 is TGTGCCAGTAGAAAATCAGGGGCGTCTGGAAACACCATATATTTT.

V gene TRBV6-2 or TRBV6-3 combines with J gene TRBJ1-2; D is unresolved. The CDR3 length is 13 residues. The V end lost 6 bases, the J end lost 9 bases, and 17 bases lay between the germline ends. The germline gives CDR1 MNHEY, CDR2 SVGEGT. The CDR3 sequence: CASSQTAIESYTF. The DNA of the CDR3 is TGTGCCAGCAGCCAAACAGCAATAGAAAGCTACACCTTC.

V and J are TRBV5-6 and TRBJ1-2, with 11 bases that match TRBD1. This CDR3 is 16 amino acids long. Germline V gene data show CDR1 as SGHDT and CDR2 as YYEEEE. Trimming at V came to 4 bases and at J to 1 base, leaving 6 bases not matched to a gene. The CDR3 spells CASSPVGQGVNYGYTF. CDR3 bases: TGTGCCAGCAGCCCGGTGGGACAGGGGGTTAACTATGGCTACACCTTC.

The rearrangement joins TRBV3-1 (or the pseudogene TRBV3-2) to TRBJ2-1, with D possibly matching TRBD2 (5 bases). V was clipped by 0 bases and J by 7 bases, with 13 bases between them. From germline, CDR1 is LGHDT and CDR2 YNNKEL (reference sequence). The CDR3 spans 15 residues. CDR3 nucleotides: TGTGCCAGCAGCCAAGAGACTACCTCTGGAAATGAGCAGTTCTTC. Protein: CASSQETTSGNEQFF.

The gene calls are TRBV2 and TRBJ2-1; 7 bases align to TRBD2. Germline loops: CDR1 SNHLY, CDR2 FYNNEI. Germline trimming cut 2 bases from V and 4 bases from J; bases unmatched to any gene: 5. This CDR3 spans 15 amino acids. DNA of the CDR3: TGTGCCAGCAGTGAAACCTCTAGCGGTTACAATGAGCAGTTCTTC. It specifies CASSETSSGYNEQFF.

The rearrangement uses TRBV11-3 and TRBJ1-6; no definite D call. V gave up 0 bases and J gave up 10 bases, with 7 bases separating them. Per the germline V gene, CDR1 is SGHNT and CDR2 is YENEEA. The CDR3 sequence is 13 residues long. DNA for the CDR3: TGTGCCAGCAGCTTAGACCGGGAATCACCCCTCCACTTT. Protein sequence: CASSLDRESPLHF.

The rearrangement joins TRBV21-1 to TRBJ2-7; the D call of TRBD2 is as the table states it, not checked on the DNA. TRBV21-1 is listed as a pseudogene. This CDR3 spans 16 amino acids. The CDR3 sequence: CASSKVATRFPYEQYF. The CDR3 DNA is TGTGCCAGCAGCAAAGTAGCCACCCGGTTCCCCTACGAGCAGTACTTC.

The chain couples TRBV29-1 to TRBJ1-1; D ambiguous. V was pared by 6 bases and J by 7 bases, with 12 bases between. CDR3 size: 11 residues. The germline gives CDR1 SQVTM, CDR2 ANQGSEA. The CDR3 nucleotides read TGCAGCGTCGGCGAGCCGAGTGAAGCTTTCTTT. It encodes CSVGEPSEAFF.

V gene TRBV4-3 combines with J gene TRBJ1-4; D is uncertain. Trimming pared 0 bases from V and 4 bases from J, leaving 12 bases between. CDR1 is LGHNA and CDR2 is YSLEER in the germline V gene. The CDR3 has 16 residues. The CDR3 nucleotides are TGCGCCAGCAGCCAAGAGTGGGCCTCGGGTAATGAAAAACTGTTTTTT. Its translation: CASSQEWASGNEKLFF.

The chain uses TRBV7-9 and TRBJ1-1; D possibly corresponds to TRBD1 (5 bases). The CDR3 has 15 residues. Looked up from germline, CDR1 is SEHNR and CDR2 is FQNEAQ (reference sequence). Trimming removed 5 bases from V and 1 base from J, with 14 bases in between. The CDR3 loop is CASSPRGQGNTEAFF. The DNA of the CDR3 is TGTGCCAGCAGCCCCCGTGGGCAGGGGAACACTGAAGCTTTCTTT.

The chain employs TRBV5-1 and TRBJ1-1; the D is unclear. CDR3 size: 12 residues. Trimming removed 6 bases at V and 8 bases at J, with 14 bases between. Per the germline V gene, CDR1 is SGHRS and CDR2 is YFSETQ. The CDR3 coding sequence is TGCGCCAGCACCGAGGGTGGCCGCGAAGCTTTCTTT. This gives the protein CASTEGGREAFF.

The chain joins TRBV5-8 to TRBJ2-3; D perhaps matches TRBD2 (6 bases). The germline CDR1 and CDR2 sequences are SGHTS and YDEGEE. The length of the CDR3 is 16 residues. The V end lost 4 bases, the J end lost 4 bases, and 19 bases lay between the germline ends. CDR3 in amino acids: CASSPVAAPGPDTQYF. The CDR3 bases are TGTGCCAGCAGCCCAGTAGCGGCCCCGGGCCCAGATACGCAGTATTTT.

This rearrangement joins TRBV5-6 to TRBJ1-5; 8 bases fit TRBD1. The CDR3 runs 13 residues. J was trimmed by 16 bases and V by 4 bases; bases with no gene match: 13. Germline V CDR1 and CDR2: SGHDT, YYEEEE. CDR3 DNA: TGTGCCAGCAGCCTACATGCCGGGACAGGTCCTCATTTT. Encoded protein: CASSLHAGTGPHF.

This chain connects TRBV7-9 to TRBJ2-4, with 8 positions matching TRBD2. The V gene end was trimmed by 5 bases and the J gene end by 8 bases; junction bases not matched to a gene: 11. The CDR3 loop spans 15 amino acids. In germline, CDR1 is SEHNR, CDR2 FQNEAQ (reference sequence). CDR3: CASSPPTAGVYIQYF. In DNA, the CDR3 is TGTGCCAGCAGCCCCCCTACAGCGGGAGTCTACATTCAGTACTTC.

The V gene is TRBV5-1, the J gene TRBJ2-7, with a possible D match to TRBD2 (5 bases). Germline V gives CDR1 SGHRS, CDR2 YFSETQ. V lost 0 bases, J lost 4 bases, and 11 bases lay in between. The CDR3 is 14 residues long. In DNA, the CDR3 is TGCGCCAGCAGCTTGGCACAACGGGGATACGAGCAGTACTTC. Amino acid sequence: CASSLAQRGYEQYF.

CDR3 sequence (DNA): TGTGCCAGCAGCTTAAGCTCCGGATTTTACAATGAGCAGTTCTTC. Translated: CASSLSSGFYNEQFF. The genes are TRBV7-2 and TRBJ2-1; D is undetermined. Trimming took off 2 bases at V and 4 bases at J, with 12 bases between the two ends. The CDR3 extends over 15 amino acids. Germline CDR1 is SGHTA and CDR2 is FQGNSA.

This clone showed up just a few times. The chain recombines TRBV7-2 with TRBJ2-7; no definite D call. CDR3 size: 13 residues. Trimming removed 1 base from V and 3 bases from J, with 7 bases in between. CDR1 SGHTA and CDR2 FQGNSA come from the germline V gene. CDR3 coding DNA: TGTGCCAGCAGCTTAGGGGCAGGCTACGAGCAGTACTTC. Translation gives CASSLGAGYEQYF. The full variable domain, its missing parts supplied by reference TRBV7-2 and TRBJ2-7, is GAGVSQSPSNKVTEKGKDVELRCDPISGHTALYWYRQSLGQGLEFLIYFQGNSAPDKSGLPSDRFSAERTGGSVSTLTIQRTQQEDSAVYLCASSLGAGYEQYFGPGTRLTVT.

The chain links TRBV4-1 to TRBJ1-2, with 9 bases fitting TRBD1. The germline gives CDR1 MGHRA, CDR2 YSYEKL. The V and J ends lost 1 base and 8 bases, in that order; junction bases with no gene match: 5. The CDR3 is 14 amino acids. The CDR3 sequence is CASSQAGQGGGYTF. CDR3 bases: TGCGCCAGCAGCCAAGCGGGACAGGGAGGAGGCTACACCTTC.

This rearrangement joins TRBV28 to TRBJ1-3; D is unclear. This CDR3 has 17 residues. Germline V gene sequence: CDR1 MDHEN, CDR2 SYDVKM. With 5 bases removed from V and 1 base from J, the gap between germline ends came to 18 bases. The chain's CDR3 is CASSLLVNPLSGNTIYF. DNA of the CDR3: TGTGCCAGCAGTCTCCTGGTAAATCCCCTATCTGGAAACACCATATATTTT. The full variable domain, with the rest looked up from reference TRBV28 and TRBJ1-3, is DVKVTQSSRYLVKRTGEKVFLECVQDMDHENMFWYRQDPGLGLRLIYFSYDVKMKEKGDIPEGYSVSREKKERFSLILESASTNQTSMYLCASSLLVNPLSGNTIYFGEGSWLTVV.

The J gene is TRBJ1-1, the V gene TRBV18, with D uncertain. This CDR3 is built from 15 residues. Trimming took 3 bases from V and 3 from J, leaving 14 bases between them. CDR1 is KGHSH and CDR2 is LQKENI in the germline V gene. In DNA form, the CDR3 reads TGTGCCAGCTCACCGGCGGTGGGGATGGACACTGAAGCTTTCTTT. Amino acids: CASSPAVGMDTEAFF.

The gene calls are TRBV6-5 and TRBJ1-1, with 8 bases aligning to TRBD1. Germline values: CDR1 MNHEY, CDR2 SVGAGI. The CDR3 is 15 residues long. V lost 6 bases, J lost 6 bases, and 12 bases stayed unmatched. In DNA, the CDR3 is TGTGCCAGCAGGCAGGCGACAGGGGTTTTGGCTGAAGCTTTCTTT. Its protein product is CASRQATGVLAEAFF.